A selection of T cell receptor beta chains follows, all from one sample in a study of cytomegalovirus exposure and HLA in healthy donors. Data came from immunoSEQ multiplex PCR; TCRdb stores just in-frame clones and leaves some out. The data show some 150,000 clones, around 80% seen once. Sequenced material: PBMCs. These receptors came from a man younger than 40 in good health and CMV-seropositive. CDR3s include the opening cysteine and the closing phenylalanine or tryptophan. Each record gives: J gene, V gene, CDR3 protein.

TRBJ1-5	TRBV7-2	CASSLRGNQPQHF
TRBJ1-1	TRBV10-3	CAISGLPWTEAFF
TRBJ2-7	TRBV5-1	CASSLTRLAGVDEQYF
TRBJ2-6	TRBV6-4	CASSTSGNSGANGLTF
TRBJ1-1	TRBV9	CASSLKGGTEAFF
TRBJ1-5	TRBV28	CASSLFGTGANQPQHF
TRBJ2-1	TRBV7-9	CASSLRLAGYNEQFF
TRBJ2-5	TRBV6-5	CASTSQAGGPETQYF
TRBJ2-7	TRBV27	CASSPAGATYEQYF
TRBJ2-3	TRBV11-2	CASSLGQSTDTQYF
TRBJ1-2	TRBV9	CASSVEGGGNYGYTF
TRBJ2-5	TRBV15	CATSSTGTSKETQYF
TRBJ2-1	TRBV9	CASSPEQVLGEQFF
TRBJ2-7	TRBV15	CATSSGGGEQYF
TRBJ2-3	TRBV7-9	CASGSAGGADTQYF
TRBJ1-4	TRBV19	CASSIGLFYEKLFF
TRBJ2-2	TRBV2	CASSSGVTGELFF
TRBJ2-2	TRBV27	CASSFPTGTSGRVPGELFF
TRBJ2-2	TRBV28	CASSSPGGRVGELFF
TRBJ1-1	TRBV20-1	CSAPHRYEAFF
TRBJ2-5	TRBV5-1	CASGAYTGVQETQYF
TRBJ1-2	TRBV19	CASSIDRIYGYTF
TRBJ1-1	TRBV5-1	CASSQDRVTEAFF
TRBJ1-5	TRBV18	CASSLQGAWQPQHF
TRBJ2-2	TRBV19	CASIPGTSIGELFF
TRBJ1-2	TRBV4-1	CASSQDLVNYGYTF
TRBJ2-2	TRBV5-1	CASSLGPGGGGELFF
TRBJ2-7	TRBV2	CARQKREGAYEQYF
TRBJ2-3	TRBV4-1	CASSLGTPSATDTQYF
TRBJ2-5	TRBV6-5	CASVNSGGQETQYF
TRBJ1-2	TRBV6-6	CASSYPDPTGVGGYTF
TRBJ2-3	TRBV9	CASTAPGTDTQYF
TRBJ1-5	TRBV7-9	CASSAGGGNQPQHF
TRBJ2-7	TRBV2	CASSPIYEQYF
TRBJ1-2	TRBV7-9	CASSFQNPGGRGYTF
TRBJ1-2	TRBV28	CASSLLVRGYGYTF
TRBJ1-5	TRBV28	CASTHLLQDQPQHF
TRBJ1-4	TRBV2	CASSPGGFNEKLFF
TRBJ1-1	TRBV6-5	CASSYGTGFTEAFF
TRBJ1-4	TRBV6-1	CASSERGQGDLRGEILFF
TRBJ2-6	TRBV2	CASRGAVGANGLTF
TRBJ2-7	TRBV14	CASSQAGTLSSYEQYF
TRBJ2-3	TRBV7-8	CASSFRGPGTDTQYF
TRBJ1-6	TRBV6-5	CASSYSDREDSPLHF
TRBJ1-1	TRBV7-9	CASSLGQNTEAFF
TRBJ1-5	TRBV28	CASSNNNQPQHF
TRBJ1-1	TRBV6-5	CASTYSGTDEAFF
TRBJ2-4	TRBV18	CASSPPELAGKNIQYF
TRBJ2-7	TRBV28	CASSFEGEQYF
TRBJ1-5	TRBV19	CASSPSPGGNQPQHF
TRBJ2-2	TRBV28	CASSTNLQGRGNEVGELFF